Listed below are T cell receptor beta chains from one sample, sequenced in a study of memory CD4+ T cells and cytomegalovirus serostatus. Clones were read by immunoSEQ multiplex PCR, and TCRdb kept only the in-frame ones, dropping some. The table lists roughly 86,000 clones, 75% to 85% of them singletons. Material for sequencing was memory CD4+ T cells from blood. These receptor sequences come from an adult in good health and CMV-seropositive. CDR3s include the opening cysteine and the closing phenylalanine or tryptophan. D genes are given only for firm matches. Size values are once, few and many counts, or a class for expanded clones, and some rows have none.

abundance,len,v_gene,d_gene,j_gene,CDR3aa,CDR3nt
.,15,TRBV11-2,.,TRBJ1-2,CASSLGADRNYGYTF,TGTGCCAGCAGCTTAGGGGCAGACAGAAACTATGGCTACACCTTC
.,17,TRBV11-3,.,TRBJ2-6,CASSLGAGDAGANVLTF,TGTGCCAGCAGCTTAGGAGCAGGGGATGCTGGGGCCAACGTCCTGACTTTC
few,13,TRBV10-3,.,TRBJ2-2,CAMSLGLTGELFF,TGTGCCATGAGTCTGGGCCTCACCGGGGAGCTGTTTTTT
.,15,TRBV5-1,TRBD2,TRBJ2-3,CASSTAGGPSFTQYF,TGCGCCAGCAGCACCGCGGGAGGGCCATCTTTTACGCAGTATTTT
.,14,TRBV9,TRBD2,TRBJ2-1,CASSVSGTNNEQFF,TGTGCCAGCAGCGTTAGCGGGACTAACAATGAGCAGTTCTTC
few,17,TRBV4-1,TRBD1,TRBJ1-5,CASSQVLLQGASQPQHF,TGCGCCAGCAGCCAAGTTCTCCTCCAGGGGGCAAGTCAGCCCCAGCATTTT
.,15,TRBV11-1,.,TRBJ2-1,CASSLLAGSYNEQFF,TGTGCCAGCAGCTTATTGGCGGGATCCTACAATGAGCAGTTCTTC
.,13,TRBV7-2,.,TRBJ1-6,CASRFAGNSPLHF,TGTGCCAGCAGATTCGCAGGAAATTCACCCCTCCACTTT
.,15,TRBV19,.,TRBJ1-3,CASSTFDQPGNTIYF,TGTGCCAGTAGTACGTTTGATCAGCCTGGAAACACCATATATTTT
once,16,TRBV29-1,TRBD2,TRBJ2-3,CSVVAGNPSGVGTQYF,TGCAGCGTCGTAGCGGGAAACCCCTCAGGAGTGGGTACGCAGTATTTT
.,16,TRBV4-2,.,TRBJ2-1,CASSQDLGLARNEQFF,TGTGCCAGCAGCCAAGATCTGGGGCTAGCTCGAAATGAGCAGTTCTTC
.,15,TRBV5-1,TRBD1,TRBJ1-1,CASSGVAGGNTEAFF,TGCGCCAGCAGTGGGGTGGCAGGGGGGAACACTGAAGCTTTCTTT
.,15,TRBV5-4,.,TRBJ2-1,CASSLGQRSYNEQFF,TGTGCCAGCAGCTTGGGCCAACGCTCCTACAATGAGCAGTTCTTC
.,13,TRBV6-6,TRBD1,TRBJ2-5,CASIGQGKETQYF,TGTGCCAGCATCGGACAGGGGAAAGAGACCCAGTACTTC
.,14,TRBV6-5,.,TRBJ2-7,CASRGGAGAYEQYF,TGTGCCAGCCGAGGGGGGGCGGGGGCCTACGAGCAGTACTTC
.,16,TRBV6-5,.,TRBJ2-6,CASSYTRNSGANVLTF,TGTGCCAGCAGTTACACGAGAAACTCTGGGGCCAACGTCCTGACTTTC
.,15,TRBV14,.,TRBJ2-7,CASSQESRPVYEQYF,TGTGCCAGCAGCCAAGAAAGTAGGCCCGTATACGAGCAGTACTTC
few,16,TRBV28,.,TRBJ1-2,CASSLFGAGVSEGYTF,TGTGCCAGCAGTTTATTCGGGGCAGGGGTTTCGGAAGGCTACACCTTC
.,14,TRBV28,.,TRBJ1-2,CASSRRGPGRGYTF,TGTGCCAGCAGTCGCCGAGGCCCGGGGCGGGGCTACACCTTC
once,15,TRBV4-2,TRBD1,TRBJ2-4,CASSQDPTTGDIQYF,TGTGCCAGCAGCCAAGACCCAACGACAGGGGACATTCAGTACTTC
.,14,TRBV19,.,TRBJ2-1,CASSIDNSMAEQFF,TGTGCCAGTAGTATAGATAATAGTATGGCCGAGCAGTTCTTC
.,14,TRBV5-1,.,TRBJ2-3,CASSLGSGADTQYF,TGCGCCAGCAGCTTGGGGTCAGGGGCGGATACGCAGTATTTT
.,18,TRBV7-9,TRBD1,TRBJ2-6,CASSPSPGQGTGANVLTF,TGTGCCAGCAGCCCGTCCCCGGGACAGGGAACTGGGGCCAACGTCCTGACTTTC
few,14,TRBV6-5,TRBD1,TRBJ2-5,CASRPDRGPETQYF,TGTGCCAGCAGACCAGACAGGGGGCCAGAGACCCAGTACTTC
.,12,TRBV7-3,.,TRBJ2-3,CASSFSADTQYF,TGTGCCAGCAGCTTTAGTGCAGATACGCAGTATTTT
.,14,TRBV4-3,.,TRBJ1-2,CASSQGSKSYGYTF,TGCGCCAGCAGCCAAGGGTCAAAATCCTATGGCTACACCTTC
.,15,TRBV5-1,.,TRBJ2-1,CASSFLVADNNEQFF,TGCGCCAGCAGCTTTTTGGTAGCGGACAACAATGAGCAGTTCTTC
few,15,TRBV19,.,TRBJ2-2,CASSGPGPNTGELFF,TGTGCCAGTAGTGGTCCGGGACCAAACACCGGGGAGCTGTTTTTT
.,16,TRBV5-4,.,TRBJ2-5,CASSPEGRGVGETQYF,TGTGCCAGCAGCCCGGAAGGGCGGGGCGTAGGAGAGACCCAGTACTTC
once,15,TRBV6-6,TRBD1,TRBJ1-3,CASSPGQGLGNTIYF,TGTGCCAGCAGTCCGGGACAGGGATTAGGAAACACCATATATTTT
.,14,TRBV27,.,TRBJ2-7,CASSQRDGSYEQYF,TGTGCCAGCAGTCAACGGGACGGATCCTACGAGCAGTACTTC
.,16,TRBV13,TRBD1,TRBJ2-3,CASSYSGTGGTDTQYF,TGTGCCAGCAGTTACTCCGGGACAGGAGGCACAGATACGCAGTATTTT
.,12,TRBV9,.,TRBJ2-2,CASKRGSGELFF,TGTGCCAGCAAACGGGGGTCCGGGGAGCTGTTTTTT
.,12,TRBV7-2,.,TRBJ2-1,CASSLDIGEQFF,TGTGCCAGCAGCTTAGATATCGGTGAGCAGTTCTTC
.,19,TRBV5-1,TRBD2,TRBJ2-5,CASSLVNPAGGPVEETQYF,TGCGCCAGCAGCTTGGTGAACCCTGCGGGAGGGCCGGTGGAAGAGACCCAGTACTTC
.,16,TRBV13,TRBD1,TRBJ2-7,CASSLGARTGPDEQYF,TGTGCCAGCAGCTTAGGCGCCCGGACAGGGCCCGACGAGCAGTACTTC
.,16,TRBV29-1,TRBD1,TRBJ2-1,CSVEEGRTGARNEQFF,TGCAGCGTTGAAGAGGGTAGGACAGGAGCGAGAAATGAGCAGTTCTTC
.,13,TRBV29-1,TRBD1,TRBJ2-2,CSVYRGETGELFF,TGCAGCGTCTACAGGGGGGAAACCGGGGAGCTGTTTTTT
.,15,TRBV4-2,.,TRBJ2-2,CASSQTGAGTGELFF,TGTGCCAGCAGCCAAACGGGCGCGGGCACCGGGGAGCTGTTTTTT
.,15,TRBV5-6,TRBD2,TRBJ2-1,CASSGRGTSGDEQFF,TGTGCCAGCAGCGGGAGGGGGACTAGCGGGGATGAGCAGTTCTTC
.,15,TRBV7-8,TRBD1,TRBJ1-2,CASSPSGTAIYGYTF,TGTGCCAGCAGCCCCTCTGGGACAGCAATTTATGGCTACACCTTC
.,14,TRBV25-1,TRBD2,TRBJ2-2,CASSPGGSTGELFF,TGTGCCAGCAGTCCTGGCGGGAGCACCGGGGAGCTGTTTTTT
.,16,TRBV5-1,.,TRBJ2-2,CASSLVLSGNTGELFF,TGCGCCAGCAGCTTGGTCCTAAGCGGGAACACCGGGGAGCTGTTTTTT
few,17,TRBV9,TRBD1,TRBJ2-1,CASSVGGGTGGWDEQFF,TGTGCCAGCAGCGTAGGCGGGGGGACAGGGGGCTGGGATGAGCAGTTCTTC
.,15,TRBV7-3,.,TRBJ2-3,CASSLLGHSTDTQYF,TGTGCCAGCAGCTTATTAGGGCACAGCACAGATACGCAGTATTTT
few,16,TRBV7-2,.,TRBJ2-7,CASSLAEGPKSYEQYF,TGTGCCAGCAGCTTAGCGGAGGGACCCAAATCCTACGAGCAGTACTTC
.,14,TRBV25-1,.,TRBJ2-7,CASSESGTSYEQYF,TGTGCCAGCAGTGAATCAGGGACCTCCTACGAGCAGTACTTC
.,13,TRBV4-1,.,TRBJ1-3,CASSQDSSGTIYF,TGCGCCAGCAGCCAAGATTCGTCGGGCACCATATATTTT